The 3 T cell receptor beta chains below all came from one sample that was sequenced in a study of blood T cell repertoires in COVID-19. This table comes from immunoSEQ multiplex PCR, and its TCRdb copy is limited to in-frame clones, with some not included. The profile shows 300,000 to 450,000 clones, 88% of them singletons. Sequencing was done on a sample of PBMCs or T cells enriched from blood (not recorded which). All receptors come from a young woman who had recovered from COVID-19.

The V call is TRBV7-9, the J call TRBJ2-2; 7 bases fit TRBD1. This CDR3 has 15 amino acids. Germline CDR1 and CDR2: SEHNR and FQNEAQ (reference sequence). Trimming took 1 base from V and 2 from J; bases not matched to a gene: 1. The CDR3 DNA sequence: TGTGCCAGCAGCTTAGAAGGGGGCAACACCGGGGAGCTGTTTTTT. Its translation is CASSLEGGNTGELFF.

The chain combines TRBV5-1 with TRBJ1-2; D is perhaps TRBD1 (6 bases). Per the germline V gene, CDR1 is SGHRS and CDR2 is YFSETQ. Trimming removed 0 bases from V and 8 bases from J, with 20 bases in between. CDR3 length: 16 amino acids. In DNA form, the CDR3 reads TGCGCCAGCAGCTTGGTTTCCTCAGGGGTTGCTAGGGGCTACACCTTC. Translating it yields CASSLVSSGVARGYTF.

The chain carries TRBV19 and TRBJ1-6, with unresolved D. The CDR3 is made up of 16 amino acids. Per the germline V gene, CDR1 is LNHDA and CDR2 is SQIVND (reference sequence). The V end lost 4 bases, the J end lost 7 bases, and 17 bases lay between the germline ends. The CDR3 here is CASSTAGRGVNSPLHF. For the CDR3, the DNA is TGTGCCAGTAGTACCGCCGGGCGGGGAGTAAATTCACCCCTCCACTTT.